The 9 T cell receptor beta chains in this list originate from one sample, sequenced in a study of control samples from healthy donors and cancer patients. Data came from immunoSEQ multiplex PCR; TCRdb stores just in-frame clones and leaves some out. The profile shows 60,000 to 95,000 clones, more than 80% of them singletons. The sample taken for sequencing was blood. These TCRs come from a man aged 50 to 59 in good health.

This sequence joins TRBV6-5 and TRBJ1-2, with D uncertain. The V end lost 5 bases, the J end lost 3 bases, and 7 bases lay between the germline ends. Per the germline V gene, CDR1 is MNHEY and CDR2 is SVGAGI. The CDR3 length is 12 residues. CDR3 region: CASSNDYYGYTF. In DNA, the CDR3 is TGTGCCAGCAGTAACGATTACTATGGCTACACCTTC.

The V call is TRBV19, the J call TRBJ1-1; weak D call: TRBD1 (5 bases). Germline CDR1 LNHDA, CDR2 SQIVND (reference sequence). This CDR3 is 15 amino acids long. V was pared by 5 bases and J by 0 bases, with 13 bases between. The DNA for the CDR3 is TGTGCCAGTAGTCAGGGACGGCTTATGAACACTGAAGCTTTCTTT. The encoded protein is CASSQGRLMNTEAFF. The whole variable domain, filled in from reference TRBV19 and TRBJ1-1, reads DGGITQSPKYLFRKEGQNVTLSCEQNLNHDAMYWYRQDPGQGLRLIYYSQIVNDFQKGDIAEGYSVSREKKESFPLTVTSAQKNPTAFYLCASSQGRLMNTEAFFGQGTRLTVV.

This chain links TRBV30 with TRBJ1-1, with a possible D match to TRBD1 (5 bases). CDR1 is GTSNPN, CDR2 SVGIG, per germline (reference sequence). The CDR3 is 14 amino acids. V gave up 3 bases and J gave up 3 bases, with 14 bases separating them. The CDR3 region has the DNA TGTGCCTGGAGGCGAGGAGGGGAGCACACTGAAGCTTTCTTT. Translation gives CAWRRGGEHTEAFF.

The V call is TRBV7-9, the J call TRBJ2-7, with TRBD2 matching over 7 bases. CDR3 length equals 16 residues. Germline trimming cut 0 bases from V and 9 bases from J; bases unmatched to any gene: 14. Germline V gene data show CDR1 as SEHNR and CDR2 as FQNEAQ (reference sequence). For the CDR3, the DNA is TGTGCCAGCAGCTTAGCGGGGGGGACGCCAAGGTTCAGGCAGTACTTC. Protein: CASSLAGGTPRFRQYF.

The V gene is TRBV5-1, the J gene TRBJ2-4; TRBD1 matches at 11 bases. The CDR3 contains 16 residues. Germline trimming cut 0 bases from V and 6 bases from J; bases unmatched to any gene: 5. Per germline, CDR1 SGHRS and CDR2 YFSETQ. The CDR3 here is CASSLGTGGAGNIQYF. The CDR3 DNA reads as TGCGCCAGCAGCTTGGGGACAGGGGGCGCAGGAAACATTCAGTACTTC.

V gene TRBV5-6 combines with J gene TRBJ2-3, with TRBD2 matching 9 bases. This CDR3 is 17 amino acids long. J gave up 4 bases and V 2 bases, and 11 bases lay outside the gene matches. The germline V gene has CDR1 SGHDT and CDR2 YYEEEE. Written as DNA, the CDR3 is TGTGCCAGCAGCTTACCCACGGGACTAGCTAGCTCAGATACGCAGTATTTT. Translated, it gives CASSLPTGLASSDTQYF.

This chain connects TRBV5-6 to TRBJ1-1, with D possibly matching TRBD1 (5 bases). Trimming stripped 3 bases from V and 2 bases from J, with 14 bases between. The CDR3 runs 15 residues. CDR1 is SGHDT and CDR2 is YYEEEE in the germline V gene. CDR3 region: CASSWGSGSNTEAFF. CDR3 DNA sequence: TGTGCCAGCAGCTGGGGGTCAGGGTCAAACACTGAAGCTTTCTTT.

This chain connects TRBV28 to TRBJ2-3; 10 bases match TRBD2. The V gene end was trimmed by 4 bases and the J gene end by 6 bases; junction bases not matched to a gene: 10. This CDR3 has 16 residues. The germline CDR1 and CDR2 sequences are MDHEN and SYDVKM. The CDR3 coding sequence is TGTGCCAGCAGTTCGTTTTCCGGGACTAGCGTTGATACGCAGTATTTT. The encoded protein is CASSSFSGTSVDTQYF.

As regards this clone: This sample also contains other DNA sequences that code for the same CDR3. This chain joins TRBV28 and TRBJ1-2; D remains unclear. CDR1 is MDHEN and CDR2 is SYDVKM in the germline V gene. The CDR3 has 12 residues. V gave up 6 bases and J gave up 4 bases, with 9 bases separating them. In nucleotides, the CDR3 is TGTGCCAGCAGACGGACGGGCTATGGCTACACCTTC. It translates to CASRRTGYGYTF.